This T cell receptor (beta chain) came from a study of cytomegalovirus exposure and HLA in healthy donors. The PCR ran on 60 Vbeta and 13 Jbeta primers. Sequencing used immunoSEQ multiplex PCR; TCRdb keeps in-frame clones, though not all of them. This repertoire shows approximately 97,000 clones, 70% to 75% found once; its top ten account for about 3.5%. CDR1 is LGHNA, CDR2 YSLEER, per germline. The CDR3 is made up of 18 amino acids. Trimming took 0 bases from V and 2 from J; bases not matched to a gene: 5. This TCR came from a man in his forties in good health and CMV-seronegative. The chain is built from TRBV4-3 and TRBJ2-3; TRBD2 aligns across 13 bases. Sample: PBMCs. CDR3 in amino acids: CASSQDGTSGEYTDTQYF. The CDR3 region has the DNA TGCGCCAGCAGCCAAGATGGGACTAGCGGGGAGTACACAGATACGCAGTATTTT.